The present TCR beta chain was sequenced within a study of T cell repertoires in cytomegalovirus infection. Whole-study context: Public TCR beta signatures were indicative of both CMV infection and a matching HLA type.

Study results and limitations: Of the TCR beta families, the public ones yielded a cumulative frequency that identified carriers of CMV plus the relevant HLA. Dominating the ex vivo response were HLA-C-restricted CMV-specific TCR beta clonotypes.

Each CDR3 protein gets one entry after TCRdb re-called the reads with MiXCR. The profile shows some 320,000 distinct CDR3 sequences, 9.5% of them singletons. This clonotype is labeled as medium-sized. Antigen: not known. The V segment lost 4 bases and the J segment 0 bases; nucleotides outside the gene matches: 5. Germline CDR1 reads SGHTA; CDR2 reads FQGNSA. This CDR3 has 15 residues. Sequenced material: PBMCs. This TCR was recovered from a human donor in good health (CMV status not recorded). Some clones in this sample may be carry-over from other donors' samples. The chain has TRBV7-2 and TRBJ2-5, with 7 nucleotides matching TRBD1. The CDR3 DNA sequence: TGTGCCAGCAGCTCCCCCGGGACAGACCAAGAGACCCAGTACTTC. As protein: CASSSPGTDQETQYF.